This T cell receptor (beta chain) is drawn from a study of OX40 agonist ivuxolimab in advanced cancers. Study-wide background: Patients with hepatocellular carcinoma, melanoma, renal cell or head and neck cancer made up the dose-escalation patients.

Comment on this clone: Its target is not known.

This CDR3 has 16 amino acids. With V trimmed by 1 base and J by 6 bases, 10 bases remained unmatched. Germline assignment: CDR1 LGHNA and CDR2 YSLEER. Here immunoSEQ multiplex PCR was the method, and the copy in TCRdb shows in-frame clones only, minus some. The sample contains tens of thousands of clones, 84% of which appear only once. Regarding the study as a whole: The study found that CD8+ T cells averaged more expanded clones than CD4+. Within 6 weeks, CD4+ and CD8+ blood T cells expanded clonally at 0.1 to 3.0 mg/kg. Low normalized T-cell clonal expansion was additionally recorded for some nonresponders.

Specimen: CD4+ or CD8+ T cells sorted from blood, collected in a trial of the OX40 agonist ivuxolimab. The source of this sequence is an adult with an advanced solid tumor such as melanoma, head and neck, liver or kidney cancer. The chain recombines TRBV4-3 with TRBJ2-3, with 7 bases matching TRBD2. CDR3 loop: CASSQVGLAEGDTQYF. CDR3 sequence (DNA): TGCGCCAGCAGCCAAGTTGGTCTAGCGGAAGGGGATACGCAGTATTTT.